This record concerns one TCR beta chain sequence. This clone was seen more than once but under ten times. Its cognate antigen has yet to be identified. Base qualities are not recorded, but no much larger clone differs from it by a single base. CDR1 and CDR2 are drawn from the germline V gene (reference sequence): MNHEY, SMNVEV. The CDR3 sequence holds 13 residues, the cysteine and phenylalanine included. The sequence is cut down to CDR3 DNA, 39 bases in frame from base 1. V gives up 5 bases and J gives up 0 bases, and the segment between their germline ends measures 8 bases. Library creation used the immunoSEQ multiplex PCR assay. Entries here come from immuneACCESS through TCRdb and include only in-frame sequences with V and J called. Some clones fail to appear in such tables; in the studies checked, an unresolved V gene covers under half of the shortfall, and the cause of the remainder is unknown. The sample includes 30,000 to 40,000 clones, with 80% to 90% observed a single time. The ten most abundant clones make up under 25% of the sample.

This record belongs to a study of control samples from healthy donors and cancer patients (dated by TCRdb to 2018 to 2020). The receptor was isolated from a woman in her sixties with lung cancer. Sample: PBMCs. The receptor chain draws on TRBV27 and TRBJ2-7, with the D segment identity uncertain. The CDR3: CASSHESSYEQYF. The base sequence is TGTGCCAGCAGTCACGAAAGCTCCTACGAGCAGTACTTC.